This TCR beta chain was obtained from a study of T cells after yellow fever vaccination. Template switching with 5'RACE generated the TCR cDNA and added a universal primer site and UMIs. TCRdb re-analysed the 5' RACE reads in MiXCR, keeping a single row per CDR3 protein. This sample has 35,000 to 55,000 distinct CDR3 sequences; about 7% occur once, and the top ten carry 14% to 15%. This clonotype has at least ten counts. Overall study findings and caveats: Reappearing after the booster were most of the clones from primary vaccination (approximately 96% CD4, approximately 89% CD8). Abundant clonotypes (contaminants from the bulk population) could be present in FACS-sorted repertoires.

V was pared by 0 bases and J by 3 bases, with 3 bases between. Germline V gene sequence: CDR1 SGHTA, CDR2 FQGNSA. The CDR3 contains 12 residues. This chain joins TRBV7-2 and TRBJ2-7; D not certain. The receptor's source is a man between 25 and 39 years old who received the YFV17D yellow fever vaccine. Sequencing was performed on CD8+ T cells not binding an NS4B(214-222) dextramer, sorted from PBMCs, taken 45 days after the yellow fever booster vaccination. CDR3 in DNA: TGTGCCAGCAGCTTAGCAGTCTACGAGCAGTACTTC. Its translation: CASSLAVYEQYF.